This TCR beta chain was sequenced in a study of breast tumors, draining lymph nodes, adjacent tissues. In its sample, this clonotype was seen many times. Axillary draining lymph nodes of breast cancer patients supplied the node samples. From the multiplex PCR reads, TCRdb called clonotypes with MiXCR, one entry per CDR3 protein. The repertoire holds 250,000 or so distinct CDR3 sequences, with under 35% as singletons. V dropped 6 bases and J dropped 6; count of bases not matched to a gene: 5. This CDR3 comprises 12 residues. Germline V CDR1 and CDR2: SNHLY, FYNNEI. Sequencing was done on a sample of axillary lymph node tissue. The chain uses TRBV2 and TRBJ2-7; the match to TRBD1 covers 7 bases. This clonotype originated in a female donor with breast cancer. Some clones in this sample may be carry-over from other donors' samples. CDR3 nucleotide sequence: TGTGCCAGCAGCCAACAGGGGATCGAGCAGTACTTC. Amino acid sequence: CASSQQGIEQYF. The complete variable domain, with remaining parts taken from reference TRBV2 and TRBJ2-7, reads EPEVTQTPSHQVTQMGQEVILRCVPISNHLYFYWYRQILGQKVEFLVSFYNNEISEKSEIFDDQFSVERPDGSNFTLKIRSTKLEDSAMYFCASSQQGIEQYFGPGTRLTVT.